This entry concerns a single T cell receptor beta chain. Its antigen remains undetermined. Base qualities are not recorded, but no much larger clone differs from it by a single base. The record originates from a study of T-cell reconstitution after alpha-beta-depleted transplantation in children (dated by TCRdb to 2016 to 2017). About the study as a whole: Using TCR repertoire profiling, the study followed T-cell immune reconstitution in a quantitative way in children after TCRalphabeta/CD19-depleted allogeneic hematopoietic cell transplantation.

V is cut by 5 bases and J by 0 bases, and the space between the germline ends is 16 bases. The CDR3 covers 17 residues, taking in both the cysteine and the phenylalanine. The sequence is cut down to CDR3 DNA, 51 bases in frame from base 1. Per the germline V gene (reference sequence), MNHEY is the CDR1 and SMNVEV is the CDR2. The protocol used for the library was PCR. Data came from an Illumina HiSeq 2500. Molecular barcoding was employed in the preparation of TCR libraries, with unique molecular identifiers being used to normalize TCRbeta repertoire quantification. The raw public reads went through TCRdb reprocessing: fastp at Q25, MiXCR clone calling, in-frame beta chains kept. A single entry per CDR3 protein holds the most common genes and DNA from its merged rows. This sample comprises 330,000 or so distinct CDR3 sequences, over 9% of them detected only once. 2.4% of the sample comes from the top ten.

This clonotype was obtained from a human donor who donated a stem cell graft to a child with acute lymphoblastic leukemia. The rearrangement combines TRBV27 with TRBJ1-4; the D gene lacks a confident call. The sample in question was PBMCs from the stem cell graft donor, obtained from the stem cell graft. The CDR3 corresponds to CASSPRLNRATNEKLFF. The bases read TGTGCCAGCAGTCCCCGCTTAAACAGAGCAACTAATGAAAAACTGTTTTTT.